This T cell receptor (beta chain) was recovered during a study of blood T cell repertoires in COVID-19. Study-wide background: From the United States, Italy and Spain came samples of acute and convalescent COVID-19.

Recruited during active infection, patients (from Seattle) were subsequently followed longitudinally. The germline V gene has CDR1 LNHNV and CDR2 YYDKDF (reference sequence). V gave up 0 bases and J gave up 8 bases, with 16 bases separating them. The CDR3 is 15 amino acids. Per the study methods: Reference gene primer amplification gave estimated nucleated cell counts. The table came from immunoSEQ multiplex PCR; TCRdb's copy has only in-frame clones and leaves some out. V, J and clone size were drawn from that table, and D and trimming were deduced from the DNA. The repertoire holds hundreds of thousands of clones, with 85% as singletons.

Sequences were obtained from peripheral blood. The TCR sequence derives from a man in his fifties or sixties with COVID-19, enrolled during active disease. V gene TRBV15 combines with J gene TRBJ1-2; possibly TRBD1 for D (5 bases). The CDR3 sequence: CATSRDVEGAKGYTF. The CDR3 region has the DNA TGTGCCACCAGCAGAGATGTGGAAGGGGCAAAAGGCTACACCTTC.